This is a list of T cell receptor beta chains from one sample in a study of blood T cells in healthy people across ages. One entry per CDR3 protein results from TCRdb running MiXCR on the 5' RACE reads. This table has 1,800,000 or so distinct CDR3 sequences, approximately 39% appearing once. What was sequenced was blood. These receptors all come from a human donor in good health. Both conserved end residues are part of each CDR3. A D gene is named only where the DNA matches it firmly. Clone size is given for some rows only: seen once, a few or many times, or a class if the clone is expanded.

TRBV4-2,TRBJ1-1,-,-,CASSQDQRGLDTEAFF,TGTGCCAGCAGCCAAGATCAGCGGGGATTAGACACTGAAGCTTTCTTT
TRBV25-1,TRBJ1-4,-,-,CAGSDFAGLANEKLFF,TGTGCCGGCAGTGATTTCGCAGGGTTAGCTAATGAAAAACTGTTTTTT
TRBV3-1,TRBJ2-1,TRBD1,-,CASSQDSSLRDRGLNEQFF,TGTGCCAGCAGCCAAGATTCATCCTTGAGGGACAGGGGGTTGAATGAGCAGTTCTTC
TRBV2,TRBJ2-1,TRBD2,few,CASSENSGDVNEQFF,TGTGCCAGCAGTGAAAATAGCGGGGATGTAAATGAGCAGTTCTTC
TRBV7-9,TRBJ2-1,TRBD1,-,CASSPRQGMDEQFF,TGTGCCAGCAGCCCACGACAGGGTATGGATGAGCAGTTCTTC
TRBV6-2/TRBV6-3,TRBJ1-4,-,-,CASSYSLTGDEKLFF,TGTGCCAGCAGTTACTCATTGACAGGAGATGAAAAACTGTTTTTT
TRBV10-3,TRBJ2-7,TRBD1,-,CAISGDSYEQYF,TGTGCCATCAGTGGGGACAGCTACGAGCAGTACTTC
TRBV21-1,TRBJ2-2,-,-,CASSKVVGTANTGELFF,TGTGCCAGCAGCAAAGTAGTAGGGACAGCGAACACCGGGGAGCTGTTTTTT
TRBV20-1,TRBJ2-5,-,-,CSASSTPPREETQYF,TGCAGTGCTAGCTCCACGCCCCCGAGGGAAGAGACCCAGTACTTC
TRBV15,TRBJ1-3,-,-,CASGTGLRNTIYF,TGTGCCTCGGGAACGGGACTCCGAAACACCATATATTTT
TRBV28,TRBJ2-7,TRBD1,few,CASSPGQDGSYEQYF,TGTGCCAGCAGCCCGGGACAGGACGGCTCCTACGAGCAGTACTTC
TRBV9,TRBJ2-3,-,-,CASSAAPRGSTDTQYF,TGTGCCAGCAGCGCGGCCCCACGGGGAAGCACAGATACGCAGTATTTT
TRBV20-1,TRBJ2-7,TRBD1,-,CSARPGTGGRYEQYF,TGCAGTGCTAGGCCGGGGACAGGGGGCAGGTACGAGCAGTACTTC
TRBV27,TRBJ1-2,TRBD1,-,CASRQGALSYTF,TGTGCCAGCAGACAGGGGGCTCTCAGCTACACCTTC
TRBV20-1,TRBJ2-5,-,-,CSAREWIETQYF,TGCAGTGCTAGAGAGTGGATCGAGACCCAGTACTTC
TRBV28,TRBJ2-5,TRBD1,-,CASSLSGTERETQYF,TGTGCCAGCAGTTTGTCGGGGACAGAGAGAGAGACCCAGTACTTC
TRBV29-1,TRBJ2-7,-,few,CSVGYNSYEQYF,TGCAGCGTTGGTTACAACTCCTACGAGCAGTACTTC
TRBV29-1,TRBJ2-3,-,-,CSVGRERGDTQYF,TGCAGCGTGGGACGAGAAAGGGGGGATACGCAGTATTTT
TRBV20-1,TRBJ1-1,TRBD1,-,CSSPRTGKDTEAFF,TGCAGTTCCCCCCGGACAGGAAAAGACACTGAAGCTTTCTTT
TRBV7-2,TRBJ2-5,-,few,CASSLAPTTLETQYF,TGTGCCAGCAGCTTAGCCCCGACTACTTTAGAGACCCAGTACTTC
TRBV5-1,TRBJ2-7,-,few,CASRLDRSDEQYF,TGCGCCAGCAGACTCGACAGGTCCGACGAGCAGTACTTC
TRBV11-2,TRBJ2-5,-,-,CASGSTIQETQYF,TGTGCCAGCGGCTCGACGATACAAGAGACCCAGTACTTC
TRBV7-3,TRBJ2-7,TRBD2,few,CASSPLAGVPSYEQYF,TGTGCCAGCAGCCCCCTAGCGGGGGTTCCCTCCTACGAGCAGTACTTC
TRBV5-1,TRBJ2-7,-,once,CASSRDLGPNEQYF,TGCGCCAGCAGCCGGGACCTCGGCCCCAACGAGCAGTACTTC
TRBV20-1,TRBJ2-5,TRBD1,few,CSANRRDSRTQYF,TGCAGTGCTAATCGCCGGGACAGTAGGACCCAGTACTTC
TRBV20-1,TRBJ2-1,TRBD1,-,CSAKPAHRGSVGNEQFF,TGCAGTGCGAAACCGGCCCACAGGGGCTCTGTTGGGAATGAGCAGTTCTTC
TRBV2,TRBJ2-5,-,few,CASSEIGGGQYF,TGTGCCAGCAGTGAGATCGGGGGCGGGCAGTACTTC
TRBV4-1,TRBJ2-7,-,few,CASSQGWSAYEQYF,TGCGCCAGCAGCCAGGGATGGAGTGCCTACGAGCAGTACTTC
TRBV3-1,TRBJ2-4,-,few,CASSYRFRMGTEGPREQYF,TGTGCCAGCAGCTACAGGTTTCGGATGGGGACGGAAGGGCCCAGAGAGCAGTACTTC
TRBV24-1,TRBJ1-2,-,-,CATSDDGGGIDGYTF,TGTGCCACCAGTGATGACGGGGGAGGGATTGATGGCTACACCTTC
TRBV4-2,TRBJ1-4,-,few,CASSQDPNGGEEKLFF,TGTGCCAGCAGCCAAGACCCAAACGGGGGCGAAGAAAAACTGTTTTTT
TRBV4-1,TRBJ2-1,TRBD2,-,CASSLTNRGGYNEQFF,TGCGCCAGCAGCCTCACTAACCGGGGGGGGTACAATGAGCAGTTCTTC
TRBV7-6,TRBJ2-5,-,-,CASSFTQGSNQYF,TGTGCCAGCAGCTTCACCCAAGGGAGCAATCAGTACTTC
TRBV5-1,TRBJ2-7,-,-,CASSFGGVGDEQYF,TGCGCCAGCAGCTTCGGAGGGGTCGGGGACGAGCAGTACTTC
TRBV20-1,TRBJ2-7,TRBD2,-,CSARDPNRASGVDEQYF,TGCAGTGCTAGAGATCCTAACCGGGCTAGCGGGGTAGACGAGCAGTACTTC
TRBV6-2/TRBV6-3,TRBJ1-1,-,few,CASSYSKGTVNTEAFF,TGTGCCAGCAGTTACTCTAAGGGGACGGTGAACACTGAAGCTTTCTTT
TRBV7-9,TRBJ2-1,-,many,CASSLRFDEQFF,TGTGCCAGCAGCTTACGTTTCGATGAGCAGTTCTTC
TRBV7-9,TRBJ2-3,-,-,CASSGQLPSTDMQYF,TGTGCCAGCAGCGGACAGCTACCCTCCACAGATATGCAGTATTTT
TRBV4-2,TRBJ2-1,-,-,CASSQAAGQYNEQFF,TGTGCCAGCAGCCAAGCGGCAGGACAGTACAATGAGCAGTTCTTC
TRBV7-3,TRBJ2-1,TRBD1,-,CASSFQGAVGSDEQFF,TGTGCCAGCAGCTTTCAGGGGGCGGTAGGCTCGGATGAGCAGTTCTTC
TRBV4-3,TRBJ1-1,TRBD1,once,CASSQDPGGENTEAFF,TGCGCCAGCAGCCAAGATCCAGGGGGGGAGAACACTGAAGCTTTCTTT
TRBV20-1,TRBJ2-5,TRBD1,many,CSARLTGGFQETQYF,TGCAGTGCTAGATTAACAGGGGGTTTCCAAGAGACCCAGTACTTC
TRBV3-1,TRBJ2-1,-,-,CASSQVGVGGAKQFF,TGTGCCAGCAGCCAAGTTGGCGTTGGGGGGGCGAAGCAGTTCTTC
TRBV20-1,TRBJ2-7,-,few,CSAASPARPYEQYF,TGCAGTGCTGCTTCACCGGCGAGACCCTACGAGCAGTACTTC
TRBV12-3/TRBV12-4,TRBJ2-3,-,-,CASALVADTQYF,TGTGCCAGCGCCCTTGTAGCAGATACGCAGTATTTT
TRBV11-2,TRBJ2-1,TRBD1,-,CASSARPNRGWDEQFF,TGTGCCAGCAGCGCCAGACCTAACAGGGGTTGGGACGAGCAGTTCTTC
TRBV7-3,TRBJ2-7,-,-,CASSPGNGAHEQYF,TGTGCCAGCAGCCCTGGTAATGGGGCCCACGAGCAGTACTTC
TRBV4-2,TRBJ2-3,-,few,CASSQDGESYPDTQYF,TGTGCCAGCAGCCAAGATGGGGAATCTTACCCAGATACGCAGTATTTT
TRBV6-5,TRBJ1-5,TRBD1,-,CASRVTGGSNQPQHF,TGTGCCAGCAGGGTGACAGGGGGTAGCAATCAGCCCCAGCATTTT